The T cell receptor (beta chain) described here comes from a study of CD8 T cells in Susac syndrome. Random hexamers served to reverse transcribe roughly 0.45 to 1 ug RNA. TCRdb reprocessed the immunoSEQ multiplex PCR reads via MiXCR and lists one record per CDR3 protein. This repertoire shows approximately 150,000 distinct CDR3 sequences, 92% found once; its top ten account for 0.065% to 0.085%. The CDR3 extends over 14 amino acids. V was pared by 5 bases and J by 6 bases, with 6 bases of the junction left unmatched. CDR1 DFQATT and CDR2 SNEGSKA come from the germline V gene (reference sequence). The source material was CD4+ T cells from PBMCs. The sequence was obtained from a human donor in good health. The J gene is TRBJ2-1, the V gene TRBV20-1; 11 bases map to TRBD1. This chain's CDR3 is CSASPGQGGNEQFF. The CDR3, as DNA: TGCAGTGCTTCACCGGGACAGGGGGGCAATGAGCAGTTCTTC.